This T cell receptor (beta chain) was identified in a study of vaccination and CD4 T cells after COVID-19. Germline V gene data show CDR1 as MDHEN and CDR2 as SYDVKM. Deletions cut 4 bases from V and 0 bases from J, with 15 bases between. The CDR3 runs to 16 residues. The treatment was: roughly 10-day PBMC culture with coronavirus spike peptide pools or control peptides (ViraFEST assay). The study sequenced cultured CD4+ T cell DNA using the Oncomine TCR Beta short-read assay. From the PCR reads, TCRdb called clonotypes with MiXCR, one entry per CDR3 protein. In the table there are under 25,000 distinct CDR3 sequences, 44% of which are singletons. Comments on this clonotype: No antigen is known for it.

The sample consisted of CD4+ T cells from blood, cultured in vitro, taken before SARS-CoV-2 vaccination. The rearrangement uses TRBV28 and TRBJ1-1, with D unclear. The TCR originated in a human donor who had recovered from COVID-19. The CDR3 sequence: CASSSPQPGMNTEAFF. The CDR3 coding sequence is TGTGCCAGCAGTTCGCCCCAACCGGGTATGAACACTGAAGCTTTCTTT.